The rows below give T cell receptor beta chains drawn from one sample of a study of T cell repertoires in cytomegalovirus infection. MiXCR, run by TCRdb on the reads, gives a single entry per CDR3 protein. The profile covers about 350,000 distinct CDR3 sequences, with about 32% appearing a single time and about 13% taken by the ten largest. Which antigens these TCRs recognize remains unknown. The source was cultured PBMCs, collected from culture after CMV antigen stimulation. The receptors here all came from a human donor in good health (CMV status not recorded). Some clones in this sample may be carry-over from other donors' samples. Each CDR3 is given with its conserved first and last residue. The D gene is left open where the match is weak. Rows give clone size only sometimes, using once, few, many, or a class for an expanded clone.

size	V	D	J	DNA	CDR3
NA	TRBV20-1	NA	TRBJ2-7	TGCAGTGCTAGGGACAGTCAATTGGGCGGGTACGAGCAGTACTTC	CSARDSQLGGYEQYF
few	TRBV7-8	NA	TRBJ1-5	TGTGCCAGCAGCTCAAGGGCAGGGGACGAAAATCAGCCCCAGCATTTT	CASSSRAGDENQPQHF
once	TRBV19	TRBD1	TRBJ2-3	TGTGCCAGTAGTATAGGACAGGGTGGTACGCAGTATTTT	CASSIGQGGTQYF
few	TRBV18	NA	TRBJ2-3	TGTGCCAGCTCACCACTCCCCCAGGGGGATACGCAGTATTTT	CASSPLPQGDTQYF
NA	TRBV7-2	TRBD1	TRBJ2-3	TGTGCCAGCAGCTTTACAGGGGGGCATACGCAGTATTTT	CASSFTGGHTQYF
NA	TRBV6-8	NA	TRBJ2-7	TGTGCCAGCAGTCGGGATGGTGGCTCCTACGAGCAGTACTTC	CASSRDGGSYEQYF
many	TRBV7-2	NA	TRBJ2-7	TGTGCCAGCAGCTTAGAATGGCTAGTACAAGAGCAGTACTTC	CASSLEWLVQEQYF
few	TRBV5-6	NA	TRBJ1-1	TGTGCCAGCAGCTTCGCCCTTACAGGGACCTCAAGCACTGAAGCTTTCTTT	CASSFALTGTSSTEAFF
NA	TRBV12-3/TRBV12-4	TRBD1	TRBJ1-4	TGTGCCAGCAGTTCCTGGACAGGTCCTGAAAAACTGTTTTTT	CASSSWTGPEKLFF
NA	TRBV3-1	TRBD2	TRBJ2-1	TGTGCCAGCAGCCAAGGTAGCGGGAGTATGTTCTTC	CASSQGSGSMFF
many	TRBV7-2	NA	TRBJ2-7	TGTGCCAGCAGCGGTACAAACTCGGGACTGATCCCTAACGAGCAGTACTTC	CASSGTNSGLIPNEQYF
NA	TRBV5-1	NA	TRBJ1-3	TGCGCCAGCAGCTTGGCCTCGGGAGTCCCTGGAAACACCATATATTTT	CASSLASGVPGNTIYF
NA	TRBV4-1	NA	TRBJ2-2	TGTGCCAGCAGCCAAGATCCAGTCCGGGAGCTGTTTTTT	CASSQDPVRELFF
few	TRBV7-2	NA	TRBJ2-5	TGTGCCAGCAGCCCTAGTTTGGTCGAGACCCAGTACTTC	CASSPSLVETQYF
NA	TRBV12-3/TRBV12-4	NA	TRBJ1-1	TGTGCCAGCAGTTTTTGGCAGGAAGGGACTGAAGCTTTCTTT	CASSFWQEGTEAFF
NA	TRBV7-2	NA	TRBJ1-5	TGTGCCAGCAGCTTGGACAGAAATAGCAATCAGCCCCAGCATTTT	CASSLDRNSNQPQHF
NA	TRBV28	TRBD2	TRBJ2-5	TGTGCCAGCAGTCCGGGACTAGTCGGAGCGAAGACCCAGTACTTC	CASSPGLVGAKTQYF
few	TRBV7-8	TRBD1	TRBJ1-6	TGTGCCAGCAGCCTCTCTCCCGACAGGGTTTCTTCACCCCTCCACTTT	CASSLSPDRVSSPLHF
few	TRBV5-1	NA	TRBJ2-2	TGCGCCAGCAGCTTGACTCCAGACACCGGGGAGCTGTTTTTT	CASSLTPDTGELFF
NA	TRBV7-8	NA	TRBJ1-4	TGTGCCAGCAGCAATGACAACCAGGGTAGATACGGAGAAAAACTGTTTTTT	CASSNDNQGRYGEKLFF
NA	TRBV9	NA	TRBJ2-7	TGTGCCAGCAGCGTAGAGGGGTTCAACGAGCAGTACTTC	CASSVEGFNEQYF
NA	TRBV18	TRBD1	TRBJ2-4	TGTGCCAGCTCACCACCAGGGACAGGTGGAGACATTCAGTACTTC	CASSPPGTGGDIQYF
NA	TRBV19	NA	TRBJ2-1	TGTGCCAGTAGTATAGCCGCGGATACTACGTATGAGCAGTTCTTC	CASSIAADTTYEQFF
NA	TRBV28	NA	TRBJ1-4	TGTGCCAGCAGTCCCGGACAGCCGGGGGAAAAACTGTTTTTT	CASSPGQPGEKLFF
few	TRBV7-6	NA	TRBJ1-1	TGTGCCAGCAGCTATCTTTTGGAAAACACTGAAGCTTTCTTT	CASSYLLENTEAFF
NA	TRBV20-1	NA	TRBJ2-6	TGCAGTGCTGGCCTGGTGGGCCGTGGGGCCAACGTCCTGACTTTC	CSAGLVGRGANVLTF
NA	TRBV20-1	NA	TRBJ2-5	TGCAGTGCTAGACTCGCCCCCCGTCAAGAGACCCAGTACTTC	CSARLAPRQETQYF
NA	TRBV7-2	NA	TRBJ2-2	TGTGCCAGCAGCTTAAATGGGTACACCGGGGAGCTGTTTTTT	CASSLNGYTGELFF
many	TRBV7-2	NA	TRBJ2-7	TGTGCCAGCAGCTTAGCCGGGGCCCGTTGGAAGGAGCAGTACTTC	CASSLAGARWKEQYF
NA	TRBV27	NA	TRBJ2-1	TGTGCCAGCAGTTCCCGTCGGGACATGTCCTACAATGAGCAGTTCTTC	CASSSRRDMSYNEQFF
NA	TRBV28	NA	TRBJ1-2	TGTGCCAGCAGTACGACCCGGGGCTACACCTTC	CASSTTRGYTF
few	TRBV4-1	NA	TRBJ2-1	TGCGCCAGCAGCCGGGACCGGGGGCCCTACAATGAGCAGTTCTTC	CASSRDRGPYNEQFF
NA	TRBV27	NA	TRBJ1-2	TGTGCCAGCAGTTTATCGAGGAGCTATGGCTACACCTTC	CASSLSRSYGYTF
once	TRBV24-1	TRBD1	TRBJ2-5	TGTGCCACCAGTGATCCTGGAACAGGGGGTCGTCATGTTGAGACCCAGTACTTC	CATSDPGTGGRHVETQYF
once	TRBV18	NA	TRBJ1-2	TGTGCCAGCTCACCGGTGTGGACACCCCTTAATGGCTACACCTTC	CASSPVWTPLNGYTF
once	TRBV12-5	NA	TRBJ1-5	TGTGCTAGTGGTTTGGTCATCGGGCAGGGGAGTCAGCCCCAGCATTTT	CASGLVIGQGSQPQHF
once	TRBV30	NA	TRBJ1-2	TGTGCCTGGAGCGCCAACTATGGCTACACCTTC	CAWSANYGYTF
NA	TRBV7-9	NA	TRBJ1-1	TGTGCCAGCAGTTCCGGTAGAGGGAACACTGAAGCTTTCTTT	CASSSGRGNTEAFF
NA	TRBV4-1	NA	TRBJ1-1	TGTGCCAGCAGCCAAGGGGGGTCAACGAACACTGAAGCTTTCTTT	CASSQGGSTNTEAFF
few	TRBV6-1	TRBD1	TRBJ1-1	TGTGCCAGCAGTGCAAGACAGGGCGGCACTGAAGCTTTCTTT	CASSARQGGTEAFF
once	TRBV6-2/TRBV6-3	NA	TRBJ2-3	TGTGCCAGCAGTTACTCGAAATACCCGTCAGGGGATACGCAGTATTTT	CASSYSKYPSGDTQYF
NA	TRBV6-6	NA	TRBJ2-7	TGTGCCAGCAGAACCGGGACACTAAGCTCCTACGAGCAGTACTTC	CASRTGTLSSYEQYF
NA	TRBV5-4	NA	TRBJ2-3	TGTGCCAGCAGCGCCCTAATAACAGATACGCAGTATTTT	CASSALITDTQYF